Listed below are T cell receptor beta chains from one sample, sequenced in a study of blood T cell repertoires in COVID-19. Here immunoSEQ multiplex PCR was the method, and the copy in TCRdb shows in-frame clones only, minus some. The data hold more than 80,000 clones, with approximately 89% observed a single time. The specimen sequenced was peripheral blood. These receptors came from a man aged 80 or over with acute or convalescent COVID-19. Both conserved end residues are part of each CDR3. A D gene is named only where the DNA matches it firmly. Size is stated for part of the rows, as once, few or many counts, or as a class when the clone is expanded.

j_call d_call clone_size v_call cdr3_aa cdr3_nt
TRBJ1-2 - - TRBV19 CASSIDQYYGYTF TGTGCCAGTAGTATAGACCAGTACTATGGCTACACCTTC
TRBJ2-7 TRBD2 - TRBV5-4 CASSSGTSDYEQYF TGTGCCAGCAGCTCCGGGACTAGCGACTACGAGCAGTACTTC
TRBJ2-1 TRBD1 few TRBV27 CASSRDRNDNEQFF TGTGCCAGCAGCCGGGACAGGAATGACAATGAGCAGTTCTTC
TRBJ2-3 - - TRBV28 CASRLLREGADTQYF TGTGCCAGCAGGCTACTAAGGGAGGGGGCAGATACGCAGTATTTT
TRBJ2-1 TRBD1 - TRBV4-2 CASSQTGQGNNEQFF TGTGCCAGCAGCCAGACGGGACAGGGGAACAATGAGCAGTTCTTC
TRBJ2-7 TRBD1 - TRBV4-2 CASSQRQGVSYEQYF TGTGCCAGCAGCCAGCGACAGGGGGTGAGCTACGAGCAGTACTTC
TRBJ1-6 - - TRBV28 CASSSIQGRPPLHF TGTGCCAGCAGTAGTATCCAGGGTAGGCCACCCCTCCACTTT
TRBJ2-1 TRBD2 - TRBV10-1 CASSLLAEVRDEQFF TGCGCCAGCAGTCTACTAGCGGAAGTACGAGATGAGCAGTTCTTC
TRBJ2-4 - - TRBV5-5 CASSATPRDIQYF TGTGCCAGCAGCGCGACCCCGAGGGACATTCAGTACTTC
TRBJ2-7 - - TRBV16 CASSRDSWAYEQYF TGTGCCAGCAGCCGAGACAGTTGGGCCTACGAGCAGTACTTC
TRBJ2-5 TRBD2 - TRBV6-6 CASSRTSGGSQETQYF TGTGCCAGCAGCCGAACTAGCGGGGGGTCACAAGAGACCCAGTACTTC
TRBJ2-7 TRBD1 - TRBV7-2 CASSLGTGAYEQYF TGTGCCAGCAGCTTAGGGACAGGGGCCTACGAGCAGTACTTC
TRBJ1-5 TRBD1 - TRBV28 CASSLGQASNQPQHF TGTGCCAGCAGTTTGGGACAGGCTAGCAATCAGCCCCAGCATTTT
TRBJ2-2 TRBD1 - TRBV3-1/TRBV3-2 CASSPLSGGGGELFF TGTGCCAGCAGCCCCCTTTCAGGGGGCGGCGGGGAGCTGTTTTTT
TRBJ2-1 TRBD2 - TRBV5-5 CASTAGLAYNEQFF TGTGCCAGCACCGCGGGACTAGCCTACAATGAGCAGTTCTTC
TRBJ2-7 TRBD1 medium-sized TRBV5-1 CASSPISGTATYEQYF TGCGCCAGCAGCCCGATTTCAGGGACAGCCACCTACGAGCAGTACTTC
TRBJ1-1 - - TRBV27 CASSLETKHTEAFF TGTGCCAGCAGTTTAGAGACTAAGCACACTGAAGCTTTCTTT
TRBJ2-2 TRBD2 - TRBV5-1 CASSLLGLGSHANTGELFF TGCGCCAGCAGTCTTCTAGGACTAGGGTCCCACGCGAACACCGGGGAGCTGTTTTTT
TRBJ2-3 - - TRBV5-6 CASSLVQGTQYF TGTGCCAGCAGCTTGGTCCAGGGGACGCAGTATTTT
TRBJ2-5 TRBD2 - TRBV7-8 CASSLGGLVGETQYF TGTGCCAGCAGCTTAGGGGGACTAGTAGGCGAGACCCAGTACTTC
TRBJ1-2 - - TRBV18 CASSPTTETNYGYTF TGTGCCAGCTCACCCACGACAGAGACTAACTATGGCTACACCTTC
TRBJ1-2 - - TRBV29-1 CSVDPRGVNYGYTF TGCAGCGTTGACCCCCGGGGGGTGAACTATGGCTACACCTTC
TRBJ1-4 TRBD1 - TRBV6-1 CASSDHPGQGLKLFF TGTGCCAGCAGTGACCACCCGGGACAGGGATTAAAACTGTTTTTT
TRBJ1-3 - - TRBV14 CASSQGGGASGNTIYF TGTGCCAGCAGCCAAGGTGGAGGGGCCTCTGGAAACACCATATATTTT
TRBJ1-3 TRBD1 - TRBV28 CASRGTGSGNTIYF TGTGCCAGCAGGGGGACAGGCTCTGGAAACACCATATATTTT
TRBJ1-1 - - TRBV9 CASSVGGVMNTEAFF TGTGCCAGCAGCGTAGGCGGCGTGATGAACACTGAAGCTTTCTTT
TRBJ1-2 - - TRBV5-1 CASSLNDGNYGYTF TGCGCCAGCAGCTTGAATGACGGGAACTATGGCTACACCTTC
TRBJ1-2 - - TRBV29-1 CSVEFQVPYYGYTF TGCAGCGTTGAATTTCAGGTCCCTTACTATGGCTACACCTTC
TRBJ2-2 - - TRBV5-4 CASSSPRGEGGELFF TGTGCCAGCAGCTCCCCCAGGGGCGAAGGCGGGGAGCTGTTTTTT
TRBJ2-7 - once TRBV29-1 CSVEDPYLTGSYEQYF TGCAGCGTTGAAGACCCCTATTTAACGGGGTCCTACGAGCAGTACTTC
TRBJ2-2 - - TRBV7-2 CASGRLATGGELFF TGTGCCAGCGGCCGCCTTGCTACGGGCGGGGAGCTGTTTTTT
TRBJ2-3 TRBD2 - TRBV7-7 CASSLAGAASTDTQYF TGTGCTAGCAGCTTAGCGGGGGCCGCTAGCACAGATACGCAGTATTTT
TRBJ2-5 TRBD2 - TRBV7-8 CASRPLPGGHETQYF TGTGCCAGCAGGCCCCTCCCGGGGGGGCACGAGACCCAGTACTTC
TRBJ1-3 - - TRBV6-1 CASSEAGQTTIYF TGTGCCAGCAGTGAAGCTGGACAGACCACCATATATTTT
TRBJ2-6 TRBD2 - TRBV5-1 CASSAGLAGGGANVLTF TGCGCCAGCAGCGCCGGACTAGCGGGAGGAGGGGCCAACGTCCTGACTTTC
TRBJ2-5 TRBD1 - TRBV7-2 CASSPPGGVETQYF TGTGCCAGCAGTCCACCAGGGGGAGTTGAGACCCAGTACTTC
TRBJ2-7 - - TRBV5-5 CASSLDGGSGEQYF TGTGCCAGCAGCCTGGATGGCGGCTCCGGCGAGCAGTACTTC
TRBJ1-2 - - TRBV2 CASTYHYGYTF TGTGCCAGCACCTACCACTATGGCTACACCTTC
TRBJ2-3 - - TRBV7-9 CASSLGQGAQYF TGTGCCAGCAGCTTAGGTCAGGGTGCGCAGTATTTT
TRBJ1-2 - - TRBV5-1 CASSRALDSYGYTF TGCGCCAGCAGCCGCGCCTTGGACAGCTATGGCTACACCTTC
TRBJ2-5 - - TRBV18 CASSPLSVEETQYF TGTGCCAGCTCACCACTAAGCGTAGAAGAGACCCAGTACTTC
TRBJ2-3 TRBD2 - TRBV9 CASSVAPQAGDSGTQYF TGTGCCAGCAGCGTAGCCCCTCAAGCGGGAGATTCAGGTACGCAGTATTTT
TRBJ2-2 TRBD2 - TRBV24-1 CATSEGGLAATGELFF TGTGCCACCAGTGAGGGGGGACTAGCAGCCACCGGGGAGCTGTTTTTT
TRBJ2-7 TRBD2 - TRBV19 CASRETGTSGTYEQYF TGTGCCAGTAGGGAAACCGGGACTAGCGGAACCTACGAGCAGTACTTC
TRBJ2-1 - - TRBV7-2 CASRQRGSDADNEQFF TGTGCCAGCAGACAACGAGGTAGCGACGCCGACAATGAGCAGTTCTTC
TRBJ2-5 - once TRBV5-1 CASSLARPEETQYF TGCGCCAGCAGCTTGGCGAGGCCCGAAGAGACCCAGTACTTC
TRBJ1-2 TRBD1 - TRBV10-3 CAIAGTETNYGYTF TGTGCCATCGCGGGGACAGAAACTAACTATGGCTACACCTTC
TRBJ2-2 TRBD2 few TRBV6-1 CASSAGLAGYTGELFF TGTGCCAGCAGTGCGGGACTAGCGGGATACACCGGGGAGCTGTTTTTT
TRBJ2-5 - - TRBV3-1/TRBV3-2 CASSQLGETQYF TGTGCCAGCAGTCAGCTGGGCGAGACCCAGTACTTC
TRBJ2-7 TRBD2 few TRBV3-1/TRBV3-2 CASLRLAGSYEQYF TGTGCCAGCCTACGACTAGCAGGCTCCTACGAGCAGTACTTC
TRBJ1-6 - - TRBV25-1 CASSPGAYNSPLHF TGTGCCAGCAGTCCGGGGGCCTATAATTCACCCCTCCACTTT
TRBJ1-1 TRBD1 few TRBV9 CASSVDGTGFYTEAFF TGTGCCAGCAGCGTAGACGGGACAGGGTTTTACACTGAAGCTTTCTTT
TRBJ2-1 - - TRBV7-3 CASSLTATTPLFF TGTGCCAGCAGCTTAACGGCGACTACTCCTTTGTTCTTC
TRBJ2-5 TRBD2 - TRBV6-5 CASCPGGSDTGTQYF TGTGCCAGCTGTCCGGGGGGTTCCGACACAGGGACCCAGTACTTC
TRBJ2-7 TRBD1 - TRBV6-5 CASISGTGISEQYF TGTGCCAGCATCTCCGGGACAGGAATATCCGAGCAGTACTTC
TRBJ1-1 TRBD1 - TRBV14 CASSLRLTGVNTEAFF TGTGCCAGCAGCCTTCGCTTAACAGGGGTGAACACTGAAGCTTTCTTT
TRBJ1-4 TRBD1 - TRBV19 CASSIRRGATNEKLFF TGTGCCAGTAGTATACGCAGGGGGGCAACTAATGAAAAACTGTTTTTT
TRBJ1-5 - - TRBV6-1 CASSDYEGQPQHF TGTGCCAGCAGTGATTATGAGGGTCAGCCCCAGCATTTT
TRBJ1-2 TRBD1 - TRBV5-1 CASSLDSGQSYGYTF TGCGCCAGCAGCTTGGATTCGGGACAGAGCTATGGCTACACCTTC